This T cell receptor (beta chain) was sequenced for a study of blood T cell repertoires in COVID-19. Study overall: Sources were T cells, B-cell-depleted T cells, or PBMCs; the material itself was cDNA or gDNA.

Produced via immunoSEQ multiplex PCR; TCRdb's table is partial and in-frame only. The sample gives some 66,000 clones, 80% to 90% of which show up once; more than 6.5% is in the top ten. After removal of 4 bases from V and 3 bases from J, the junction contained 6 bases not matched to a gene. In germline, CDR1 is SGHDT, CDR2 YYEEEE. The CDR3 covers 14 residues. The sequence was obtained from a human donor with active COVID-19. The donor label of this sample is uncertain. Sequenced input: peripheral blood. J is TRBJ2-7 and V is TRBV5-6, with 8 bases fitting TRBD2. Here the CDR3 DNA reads TGTGCCAGCAGCGTGGGACTAGTCGTCTACGAGCAGTACTTC. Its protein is CASSVGLVVYEQYF.